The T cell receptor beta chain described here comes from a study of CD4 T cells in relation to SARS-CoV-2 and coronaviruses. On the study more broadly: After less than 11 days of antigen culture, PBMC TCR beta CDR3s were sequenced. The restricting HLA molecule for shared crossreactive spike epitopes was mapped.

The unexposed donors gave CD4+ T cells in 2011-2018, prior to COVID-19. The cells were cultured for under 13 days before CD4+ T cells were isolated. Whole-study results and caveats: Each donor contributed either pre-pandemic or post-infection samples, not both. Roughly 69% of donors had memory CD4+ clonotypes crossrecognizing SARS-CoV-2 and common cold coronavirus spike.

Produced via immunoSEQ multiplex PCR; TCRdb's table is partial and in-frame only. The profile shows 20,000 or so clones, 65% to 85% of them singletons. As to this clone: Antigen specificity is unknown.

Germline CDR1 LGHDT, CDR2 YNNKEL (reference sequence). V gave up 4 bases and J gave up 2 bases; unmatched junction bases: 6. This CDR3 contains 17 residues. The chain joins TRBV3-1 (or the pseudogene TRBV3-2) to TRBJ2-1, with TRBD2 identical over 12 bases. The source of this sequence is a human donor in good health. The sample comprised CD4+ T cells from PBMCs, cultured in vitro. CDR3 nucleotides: TGTGCCAGCAGCCTCCCCAGACTAGCGGGAGCCTACAATGAGCAGTTCTTC. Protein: CASSLPRLAGAYNEQFF.